This is a list of T cell receptor beta chains from one sample in a study of T-cell reconstitution after alpha-beta-depleted transplantation in children. In TCRdb, the PCR reads were re-called with MiXCR into one record per CDR3 protein. The sample lists around 8,600 distinct CDR3 sequences; around 17% were seen once. This specimen consisted of PBMCs, mostly from graft donor cells, obtained 60 days after TCRalphabeta/CD19-depleted stem cell transplant. All receptors derive from a girl in the first two years of life who had a stem cell transplant for combined immunodeficiency, so the T cells may come from the graft donor. CDR3s include the opening cysteine and the closing phenylalanine or tryptophan. A D gene is named only where the DNA matches it firmly. Clone size is shown for a subset of rows, as once, few, many or a class of expanded clone.

clone_size: few; d_call: TRBD2; v_call: TRBV7-2; cdr3_aa: CASSLARSGGGDEQFF
clone_size: many; d_call: -; v_call: TRBV21-1; cdr3_aa: CASSKAGQGYEQYF
clone_size: -; d_call: -; v_call: TRBV5-5; cdr3_aa: CASTGPAGTDTQYF
clone_size: many; d_call: -; v_call: TRBV20-1; cdr3_aa: CSARDARQGTYNEQFF
clone_size: -; d_call: -; v_call: TRBV5-1; cdr3_aa: CASSPSGSTDTQYF
clone_size: few; d_call: -; v_call: TRBV29-1; cdr3_aa: CSAAGERISAGELFF
clone_size: many; d_call: -; v_call: TRBV29-1; cdr3_aa: CSVAEQTSTDTQYF
clone_size: -; d_call: TRBD1; v_call: TRBV9; cdr3_aa: CASSEGASYNEQFF
clone_size: -; d_call: TRBD1; v_call: TRBV6-1; cdr3_aa: CASSVDRGKWNTEAFF
clone_size: many; d_call: TRBD1; v_call: TRBV20-1; cdr3_aa: CSARVEGQGGYGYTF
clone_size: few; d_call: -; v_call: TRBV11-3; cdr3_aa: CASSLWTQETQYF
clone_size: few; d_call: -; v_call: TRBV15; cdr3_aa: CATSTASTDTQYF
clone_size: few; d_call: -; v_call: TRBV30; cdr3_aa: CAWLRQMNTEAFF
clone_size: many; d_call: -; v_call: TRBV20-1; cdr3_aa: CSAQRQTVNYGYTF
clone_size: -; d_call: TRBD1; v_call: TRBV7-3; cdr3_aa: CASSLDRGYEQYF
clone_size: few; d_call: TRBD1; v_call: TRBV27; cdr3_aa: CASSLPRTGLGEQYF
clone_size: many; d_call: -; v_call: TRBV12-3/TRBV12-4; cdr3_aa: CASSLGVRAPSQETQYF
clone_size: few; d_call: TRBD2; v_call: TRBV5-1; cdr3_aa: CASSRSGGAETQYF
clone_size: -; d_call: -; v_call: TRBV6-2/TRBV6-3; cdr3_aa: CASTTSYNYGYTF
clone_size: -; d_call: -; v_call: TRBV7-9; cdr3_aa: CASSYLLVGGADTQYF
clone_size: many; d_call: TRBD1; v_call: TRBV5-1; cdr3_aa: CASSWGQAPGEQYF
clone_size: -; d_call: -; v_call: TRBV24-1; cdr3_aa: CATSGGSSYEQYF
clone_size: few; d_call: TRBD2; v_call: TRBV20-1; cdr3_aa: CSASPQRGITDTQYF
clone_size: few; d_call: TRBD2; v_call: TRBV7-2; cdr3_aa: CASSWVAGGRGGEQFF
clone_size: -; d_call: TRBD2; v_call: TRBV7-2; cdr3_aa: CASSWGLAGPSYNEQFF
clone_size: few; d_call: -; v_call: TRBV6-1; cdr3_aa: CASSAQWGSGQTQYF
clone_size: many; d_call: TRBD2; v_call: TRBV4-3; cdr3_aa: CASSQDAGDYEQYF
clone_size: -; d_call: -; v_call: TRBV4-3; cdr3_aa: CASSQDRTEQYF
clone_size: few; d_call: TRBD1; v_call: TRBV24-1; cdr3_aa: CATSGTGKDYTF
clone_size: few; d_call: -; v_call: TRBV5-1; cdr3_aa: CASPGGRGYEQYF
clone_size: many; d_call: TRBD1; v_call: TRBV20-1; cdr3_aa: CSARYRGENSPLHF
clone_size: -; d_call: TRBD2; v_call: TRBV20-1; cdr3_aa: CSADNSGLLRYEQYF
clone_size: few; d_call: -; v_call: TRBV7-9; cdr3_aa: CASSLYRDYGYTF
clone_size: -; d_call: -; v_call: TRBV5-1; cdr3_aa: CASSWGGGNQPQHF
clone_size: few; d_call: -; v_call: TRBV6-2/TRBV6-3; cdr3_aa: CASRKTGEWDTEAFF
clone_size: few; d_call: -; v_call: TRBV6-2/TRBV6-3; cdr3_aa: CASSPQRVRPGELFF